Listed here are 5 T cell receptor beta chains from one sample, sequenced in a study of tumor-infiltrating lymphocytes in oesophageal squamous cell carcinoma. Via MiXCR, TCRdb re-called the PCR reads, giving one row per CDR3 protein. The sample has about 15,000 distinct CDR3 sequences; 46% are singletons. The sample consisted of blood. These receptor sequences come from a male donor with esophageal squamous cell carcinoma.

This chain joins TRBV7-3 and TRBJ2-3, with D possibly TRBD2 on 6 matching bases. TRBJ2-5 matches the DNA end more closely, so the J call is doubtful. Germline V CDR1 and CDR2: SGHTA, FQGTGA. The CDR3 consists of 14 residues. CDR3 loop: CASSLTGAGETQYF. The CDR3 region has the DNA TGTGCCAGCAGCTTAACTGGGGCGGGGGAGACCCAGTACTTC.

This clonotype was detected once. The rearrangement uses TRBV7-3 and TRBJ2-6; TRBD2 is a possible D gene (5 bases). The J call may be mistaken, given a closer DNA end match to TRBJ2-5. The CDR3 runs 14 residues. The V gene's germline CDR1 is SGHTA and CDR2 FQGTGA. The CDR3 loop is CASSPAGKEETQYF. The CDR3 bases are TGTGCCAGCAGCCCCGCCGGGAAGGAAGAGACCCAGTACTTC.

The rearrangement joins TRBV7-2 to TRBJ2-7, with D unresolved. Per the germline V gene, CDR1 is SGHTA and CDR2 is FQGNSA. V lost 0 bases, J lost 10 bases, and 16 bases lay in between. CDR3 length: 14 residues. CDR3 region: CASSLAYATRSQYF. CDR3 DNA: TGTGCCAGCAGCTTAGCGTATGCTACGAGGTCCCAGTACTTC.

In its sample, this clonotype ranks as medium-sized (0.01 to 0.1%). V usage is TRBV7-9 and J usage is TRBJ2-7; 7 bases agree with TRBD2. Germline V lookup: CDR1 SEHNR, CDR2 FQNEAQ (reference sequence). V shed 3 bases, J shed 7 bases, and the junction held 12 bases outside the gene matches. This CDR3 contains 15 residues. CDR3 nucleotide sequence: TGTGCCAGCAGCTTCTACGGGGAGGGCAGCTATGAGCAGTACTTC. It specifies CASSFYGEGSYEQYF.

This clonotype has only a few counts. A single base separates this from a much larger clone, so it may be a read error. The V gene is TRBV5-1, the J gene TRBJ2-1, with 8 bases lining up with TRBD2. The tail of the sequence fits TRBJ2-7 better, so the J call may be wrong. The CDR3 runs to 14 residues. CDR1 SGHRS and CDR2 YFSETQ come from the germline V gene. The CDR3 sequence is CASRLTSANNEQYF. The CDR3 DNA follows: TGCGCCAGCAGGTTGACTAGCGCGAACAATGAGCAGTACTTC.